These 18 T cell receptor beta chains were sequenced from one sample in a study of a mutant IDH1 vaccine in newly diagnosed glioma. These receptors' targets are unknown. The time point here: week 23, last vaccination. Each dose of the vaccine consisted of 300 ug of mutant IDH1 20-mer peptide, with topical imiquimod. Measured with immunoSEQ multiplex PCR; TCRdb has only the in-frame clones, and not every one. This sample has 60,000 to 85,000 clones; 85% to 90% occur once, and the top ten carry 0.75% to 0.95%. This specimen was PBMCs, taken from a glioma patient whose treatment included an IDH1 peptide vaccine. The receptors come from a woman in her 50s with glioma.

This chain links TRBV7-2 with TRBJ2-5; TRBD1 might be the D (7 bases). The germline V and J ends were trimmed by 10 bases and 4 bases, with 22 bases remaining between them. The CDR3 loop spans 15 amino acids. Germline values: CDR1 SGHTA, CDR2 FQGNSA. CDR3 nucleotides: TGTGCCAACCTCCGAGTGGAGGGGGCAGGAGAGACCCAGTACTTC. Translated: CANLRVEGAGETQYF.

The rearrangement links TRBV5-5 to TRBJ1-1; D not resolved. Germline V lookup: CDR1 SGHKS, CDR2 YYEKEE (reference sequence). The V and J ends lost 0 bases and 9 bases respectively, with 12 bases between them. The length of the CDR3 is 13 residues. CDR3 DNA sequence: TGTGCCAGCAGCTTGGCGGAGCCCCCAAAAGCTTTCTTT. This gives the protein CASSLAEPPKAFF.

The chain's CDR3 is CASSPTSGGYEQYF. The CDR3 coding sequence is TGCGCCAGCAGCCCGACATCTGGGGGGTACGAGCAGTACTTC. V gene TRBV5-1 combines with J gene TRBJ2-7, with a possible D match to TRBD2 (6 bases). Germline V gives CDR1 SGHRS, CDR2 YFSETQ. The CDR3 is 14 residues long. The ends were cut back, 4 bases at V and 4 bases at J, with 15 bases in the middle.

The chain uses TRBV6-5 and TRBJ2-5; D might be TRBD2 (5 bases). V was cut by 2 bases and J by 5 bases, with 12 bases left in between. The V gene's germline CDR1 is MNHEY and CDR2 SVGAGI. This CDR3 spans 14 amino acids. CDR3 residues: CASSYAHRGETQYF. The CDR3 DNA sequence: TGTGCCAGCAGTTACGCCCACAGAGGGGAGACCCAGTACTTC.

The chain employs TRBV5-1 and TRBJ2-1; 7 positions match TRBD2. CDR1 and CDR2 from the germline V gene are SGHRS and YFSETQ. The CDR3 runs to 15 residues. Unmatched junction bases numbered 12, after V lost 4 bases and J lost 8 bases. The CDR3 loop reads CASSPHPSGQDEQFF. CDR3 DNA: TGCGCCAGCAGCCCCCACCCTAGCGGCCAGGATGAGCAGTTCTTC.

The gene calls are TRBV7-9 and TRBJ1-6; D gene ambiguous. The CDR3 spans 17 residues. Germline CDR1 SEHNR, CDR2 FQNEAQ (reference sequence). The V end lost 2 bases, the J end lost 3 bases, and 14 bases lay between the germline ends. The DNA for the CDR3 is TGTGCCAGCAGCTTAATATGGCAGGATGACTATAATTCACCCCTCCACTTT. Encoded protein: CASSLIWQDDYNSPLHF. The full variable domain, rest sourced from reference TRBV7-9 and TRBJ1-6, is DTGVSQNPRHKITKRGQNVTFRCDPISEHNRLYWYRQTLGQGPEFLTYFQNEAQLEKSRLLSDRFSAERPKGSFSTLEIQRTEQGDSAMYLCASSLIWQDDYNSPLHFGNGTRLTVT.

DNA for the CDR3: TGTGCCAGTAGTATAAGGACTAGCGGGAGTGAGCAGTTCTTC. Its translation is CASSIRTSGSEQFF. This chain joins TRBV19 and TRBJ2-1, with TRBD2 matching 13 bases. Germline CDR1 LNHDA, CDR2 SQIVND (reference sequence). The CDR3 totals 14 residues. With 2 bases clipped from V and 9 bases from J, the junction kept 1 base outside the gene matches.

The chain is built from TRBV10-3 and TRBJ2-1; perhaps TRBD2 as D (5 bases). Germline values: CDR1 ENHRY, CDR2 SYGVKD. This CDR3 contains 15 residues. V gave up 6 bases and J gave up 6 bases, with 18 bases separating them. The CDR3: CAIRKASLQSNEQFF. The CDR3 bases are TGTGCCATCAGGAAGGCTAGCCTTCAGAGCAATGAGCAGTTCTTC.

This chain uses TRBV28 with TRBJ1-1; TRBD1 matches at 9 bases. The V and J ends lost 3 bases and 2 bases, in that order; junction bases with no gene match: 7. The CDR3 runs to 16 residues. Germline V lookup: CDR1 MDHEN, CDR2 SYDVKM. The CDR3, as DNA: TGTGCCAGCAGTTTCTCTGACAGGGGGGATAACACTGAAGCTTTCTTT. Translating gives CASSFSDRGDNTEAFF.

The chain combines TRBV2 with TRBJ1-5; 9 bases match TRBD1. The length of the CDR3 is 15 residues. CDR1 is SNHLY, CDR2 FYNNEI, per germline. The V segment lost 5 bases and the J segment 2 bases; nucleotides outside the gene matches: 4. In DNA form, the CDR3 reads TGTGCCAGCAGTCAACAGGGGGCGGGCAATCAGCCCCAGCATTTT. It is translated as CASSQQGAGNQPQHF. Drawing the rest from reference TRBV2 and TRBJ1-5, the complete variable domain is EPEVTQTPSHQVTQMGQEVILRCVPISNHLYFYWYRQILGQKVEFLVSFYNNEISEKSEIFDDQFSVERPDGSNFTLKIRSTKLEDSAMYFCASSQQGAGNQPQHFGDGTRLSIL.

The chain carries TRBV28 and TRBJ2-3, with D maybe TRBD2 (5 bases). V lost 5 bases, J lost 6 bases, and 12 bases lay in between. This CDR3 is 13 amino acids long. Per the germline V gene, CDR1 is MDHEN and CDR2 is SYDVKM. DNA of the CDR3: TGTGCCAGCAGTCCCCTCTCGGGGGATACGCAGTATTTT. Protein: CASSPLSGDTQYF.

This clone appeared a few times. The V call is TRBV5-1, the J call TRBJ1-1; TRBD1 is a possible D gene (5 bases). The germline V and J ends were trimmed by 4 bases and 0 bases, with 10 bases remaining between them. The CDR3 extends over 14 amino acids. The germline V gene encodes CDR1 SGHRS and CDR2 YFSETQ. DNA of the CDR3: TGCGCCAGCAGCGTACAGGAGCTGAACACTGAAGCTTTCTTT. Translated, it gives CASSVQELNTEAFF.

In DNA form, the CDR3 reads TGCAGCGTTATGGGTGGGACAGGGAACCACGAGCAGTACTTC. The encoded protein is CSVMGGTGNHEQYF. V usage is TRBV29-1 and J usage is TRBJ2-7, with 9 nucleotides matching TRBD1. The CDR3 length is 14 residues. With 5 bases clipped from V and 5 bases from J, the junction kept 10 bases outside the gene matches. Germline V gene lookup returns CDR1 SQVTM and CDR2 ANQGSEA.

This clone was seen a single time. The V gene is TRBV28, the J gene TRBJ2-1; D gene uncertain. The CDR3 covers 16 residues. Trimming removed 0 bases at V and 0 bases at J, with 9 bases between. CDR1 and CDR2 (germline): MDHEN, SYDVKM. The CDR3 nucleotides are TGTGCCAGCAGTTTATGGGGCTTGAGCTCCTACAATGAGCAGTTCTTC. This translates into CASSLWGLSSYNEQFF.

V usage is TRBV5-6 and J usage is TRBJ2-7; D call uncertain. The CDR3 is made up of 14 amino acids. Trimming left V 1 base short and J 2 bases short, with 10 bases between. The germline V gene has CDR1 SGHDT and CDR2 YYEEEE. The CDR3 sequence is CASSLTESPYEQYF. The CDR3 DNA sequence: TGTGCCAGCAGCTTGACGGAAAGTCCCTACGAGCAGTACTTC.

V is TRBV18 and J is TRBJ2-1; D remains ambiguous. Germline CDR1 and CDR2: KGHSH and LQKENI. There are 14 residues in the CDR3. The V and J ends lost 2 bases and 5 bases respectively, with 10 bases between them. The CDR3 DNA follows: TGTGCCAGCTCACCAAAGGATCGCAACAATGAGCAGTTCTTC. It encodes CASSPKDRNNEQFF.

This clone was counted once. The CDR3 sequence: CASSFRDSIYEQYF. CDR3 DNA sequence: TGTGCCAGCAGTTTCCGGGACAGTATCTACGAGCAGTACTTC. This rearrangement joins TRBV28 to TRBJ2-7, with 7 bases fitting TRBD1. CDR1 is MDHEN, CDR2 SYDVKM, per germline. The CDR3 has 14 residues. Trimming took 3 bases from V and 3 from J; bases not matched to a gene: 5. The full variable domain, rest sourced from reference TRBV28 and TRBJ2-7, is DVKVTQSSRYLVKRTGEKVFLECVQDMDHENMFWYRQDPGLGLRLIYFSYDVKMKEKGDIPEGYSVSREKKERFSLILESASTNQTSMYLCASSFRDSIYEQYFGPGTRLTVT.

V gene TRBV6-1 combines with J gene TRBJ2-7; 7 nucleotides match TRBD1. The V gene end was trimmed by 3 bases and the J gene end by 4 bases; junction bases not matched to a gene: 3. This CDR3 is 13 amino acids long. Germline lookup yields CDR1 MNHNS and CDR2 SASEGT. The CDR3 DNA reads as TGTGCCAGCAGTGATGACAGGGTTTACGAGCAGTACTTC. It encodes CASSDDRVYEQYF.